The clone carrying this T cell receptor (beta chain) was picked up a small number of times. The CDR3 sequence is 14 residues long. The V and J ends lost 0 bases and 1 base respectively, with 6 bases between them. Germline CDR1 and CDR2: LGHDT and YNNKEL (reference sequence). This entry is derived from a study of T cells after yellow fever vaccination. As for the study in general: SMART-Seq v4 Ultra Low Input prepared the low-cell-number fractions. Study-level findings and limits: Boosting was followed by the reappearance of most primary-vaccination clones (just under 98% CD4, about 88% CD8). Clonotypes shared by both compartments, CD4 and CD8, made up a small share. By day 5 rather than day 15, the secondary response had peaked, though it was weaker.

TCRdb itself ran the 5' RACE reads through MiXCR, one entry per CDR3 protein. The table includes some 100,000 distinct CDR3 sequences, about 8.2% detected once. The material was CD8+ T cells not binding an NS4B(214-222) dextramer, sorted from PBMCs, obtained about 2 weeks after the first yellow fever vaccination. J is TRBJ1-1 and V is TRBV3-1, with D unclear. This receptor was taken from a man between 18 and 29 years old who received the YFV17D yellow fever vaccine. CDR3 nucleotides: TGTGCCAGCAGCCAAGAGACCAGGAACACTGAAGCTTTCTTT. Its protein product is CASSQETRNTEAFF.